Below are 21 T cell receptor beta chains sequenced from a single sample in a study of blood T cell repertoires in COVID-19. Using immunoSEQ multiplex PCR, the repertoire was profiled, and TCRdb retains in-frame clones only, with some absent. In the table there are about 310,000 clones, 80% to 90% of which are singletons. The sample taken for sequencing was PBMCs or T cells enriched from blood (not recorded which). The receptors come from a woman under 30 who had recovered from COVID-19.

The chain is built from TRBV13 and TRBJ1-4; D is possibly TRBD1 (5 bases). Germline values: CDR1 PRHDT, CDR2 FYEKMQ (reference sequence). This CDR3 has 14 amino acids. V was shortened by 5 bases and J by 4 bases, with 11 bases between the two germline ends. Here the CDR3 reads CASSAGRFNEKLFF. The CDR3 DNA reads as TGTGCCAGCAGCGCAGGGAGGTTTAATGAAAAACTGTTTTTT.

The V call is TRBV24-1, the J call TRBJ1-1, with TRBD1 matching over 7 bases. The CDR3 spans 14 residues. Losses at the gene ends were 4 bases for V and 4 bases for J; bases not matched to a gene: 5. The germline V gene encodes CDR1 KGHDR and CDR2 SFDVKD. The CDR3 loop reads CATSETGVRTEAFF. In nucleotides, the CDR3 is TGTGCCACCAGTGAAACAGGGGTCCGCACTGAAGCTTTCTTT.

The rearrangement uses TRBV28 and TRBJ2-7; possibly TRBD2 for D (6 bases). With 2 bases removed from V and 3 bases from J, the gap between germline ends came to 11 bases. This CDR3 comprises 14 residues. The germline gives CDR1 MDHEN, CDR2 SYDVKM. CDR3 DNA sequence: TGTGCCAGCAGTTTAATTCGGGAGTACTACGAGCAGTACTTC. Translated, it gives CASSLIREYYEQYF.

This sequence joins TRBV3-1 (or the pseudogene TRBV3-2) and TRBJ2-3, with 11 bases identical to TRBD1. There are 18 residues in the CDR3. Germline loops: CDR1 LGHDT, CDR2 YNNKEL (reference sequence). V gave up 2 bases and J gave up 5 bases; unmatched junction bases: 12. The CDR3 reads CASSQWVRTGGSGDTQYF. In DNA, the CDR3 is TGTGCCAGCAGCCAATGGGTCCGGACAGGGGGCTCTGGAGATACGCAGTATTTT.

The V and J genes are TRBV28 and TRBJ2-5; 9 bases align to TRBD1. With 6 bases clipped from V and 5 bases from J, the junction kept 10 bases outside the gene matches. Germline values: CDR1 MDHEN, CDR2 SYDVKM. CDR3 length equals 15 residues. CDR3 sequence: CASRADRGGYETQYF. The CDR3 DNA follows: TGTGCCAGCAGGGCGGACAGGGGAGGGTATGAGACCCAGTACTTC.

The V and J genes are TRBV9 and TRBJ2-7; tentatively, D is TRBD2 (7 bases). Trimming removed 0 bases from V and 5 bases from J, with 15 bases in between. This CDR3 is built from 15 residues. Germline V gives CDR1 SGDLS, CDR2 YYNGEE. This CDR3 reads CASSVGGGRRNEQYF. The CDR3 nucleotides are TGTGCCAGCAGCGTAGGGGGGGGGCGCAGAAACGAGCAGTACTTC.

This chain links TRBV7-3 with TRBJ1-1; D remains unclear. The CDR3 extends over 13 amino acids. CDR1 is SGHTA and CDR2 is FQGTGA in the germline V gene. Trimming removed 5 bases at V and 0 bases at J, with 7 bases between. This chain's CDR3 is CASSTTVNTEAFF. The CDR3, as DNA: TGTGCCAGCAGCACGACTGTGAACACTGAAGCTTTCTTT.

The chain couples TRBV7-3 to TRBJ2-7, with 8 bases fitting TRBD1. Germline trimming cut 5 bases from V and 4 bases from J; bases unmatched to any gene: 28. CDR1 is SGHTA, CDR2 FQGTGA, per germline. CDR3 length: 21 amino acids. The CDR3 sequence is CASSHDGYGTGFLVVRYEQYF. The CDR3 region has the DNA TGTGCCAGCAGCCACGACGGTTACGGGACAGGATTCTTGGTTGTCCGATACGAGCAGTACTTC.

This chain links TRBV7-3 with TRBJ1-1; D gene unclear. Trimming took off 5 bases at V and 4 bases at J, with 11 bases between the two ends. Germline V gene lookup returns CDR1 SGHTA and CDR2 FQGTGA. This CDR3 has 13 residues. In DNA, the CDR3 is TGTGCCAGCAGCCAGGACTCGGGCACTGAAGCTTTCTTT. It yields the protein CASSQDSGTEAFF.

V and J are TRBV5-4 and TRBJ2-5, with TRBD1 identical over 7 bases. Germline V gives CDR1 SGHNT, CDR2 YYREEE (reference sequence). This CDR3 comprises 15 residues. V trimming: 4 bases; J trimming: 0 bases; junction bases outside the gene matches: 6. The CDR3 bases are TGTGCCAGCAGCCCGAGCACAGGGGACCAAGAGACCCAGTACTTC. Translating gives CASSPSTGDQETQYF.

The chain combines TRBV19 with TRBJ1-4, with a tentative D call TRBD1 (5 bases). The length of the CDR3 is 16 residues. The germline gives CDR1 LNHDA, CDR2 SQIVND (reference sequence). V dropped 3 bases and J dropped 8 bases, with 19 bases sitting between them. The CDR3 region has the DNA TGTGCCAGTAGTATCGTCATGGGGAGGGGAGAAGAAAAACTGTTTTTT. It specifies CASSIVMGRGEEKLFF. Complete variable domain (other parts from reference TRBV19 and TRBJ1-4): DGGITQSPKYLFRKEGQNVTLSCEQNLNHDAMYWYRQDPGQGLRLIYYSQIVNDFQKGDIAEGYSVSREKKESFPLTVTSAQKNPTAFYLCASSIVMGRGEEKLFFGSGTQLSVL.

The count of this clone is one. V gene TRBV5-1 combines with J gene TRBJ2-5, with D unclear. The V and J ends lost 2 bases and 4 bases respectively, with 9 bases between them. The CDR3 sequence is 13 residues long. Germline values: CDR1 SGHRS, CDR2 YFSETQ. The CDR3 spells CASSLNRRETQYF. Here the CDR3 DNA reads TGCGCCAGCAGCTTAAATAGGAGAGAGACCCAGTACTTC.

The genes are TRBV19 and TRBJ2-7; 9 bases align to TRBD1. Unmatched junction bases numbered 10, after V lost 6 bases and J lost 4 bases. The CDR3 has 15 residues. The germline V gene has CDR1 LNHDA and CDR2 SQIVND (reference sequence). CDR3 in amino acids: CASRRTGTGIYEQYF. CDR3 bases: TGTGCCAGTAGAAGAACCGGGACAGGGATTTACGAGCAGTACTTC.

The chain is built from TRBV6-5 and TRBJ2-5, with a weak D call TRBD2 (6 bases). V was clipped by 2 bases and J by 5 bases, with 15 bases between them. Per the germline V gene, CDR1 is MNHEY and CDR2 is SVGAGI. The CDR3 is 15 amino acids. The CDR3 sequence: CASSYRRAAGETQYF. As DNA, the CDR3 is TGTGCCAGCAGTTACAGAAGGGCCGCGGGGGAGACCCAGTACTTC.

As concerns this clone: A read error may produce the germline difference seen at one junction end. This chain uses TRBV5-4 with TRBJ1-1, with a weak D call TRBD1 (6 bases). Germline CDR1 SGHNT, CDR2 YYREEE (reference sequence). This CDR3 is built from 12 residues. As DNA, the CDR3 is TGTGCCAGCACCTTGGACAGCACTGAAGCTTTCTTT. It translates to CASTLDSTEAFF.

The chain couples TRBV18 to TRBJ2-7, with D possibly matching TRBD2 (5 bases). V was trimmed by 4 bases and J by 6 bases, leaving 16 bases between them. CDR1 is KGHSH, CDR2 LQKENI, per germline. This CDR3 has 14 residues. CDR3 region: CASSRAGLAFEQYF. CDR3 coding DNA: TGTGCCAGCTCACGGGCGGGTCTAGCTTTCGAGCAGTACTTC.

The rearrangement uses TRBV6-5 and TRBJ1-1, with 8 positions matching TRBD1. The CDR3 is 14 residues long. Germline V gives CDR1 MNHEY, CDR2 SVGAGI. After removal of 6 bases from V and 4 bases from J, the junction contained 7 bases not matched to a gene. Here the CDR3 reads CASRLQGGSTEAFF. In nucleotides, the CDR3 is TGTGCCAGCAGACTACAGGGGGGTAGCACTGAAGCTTTCTTT.

The CDR3 DNA reads TGTGCCAGCAGCGGCAGACGGACTAGCTGGACCCTCTACAATGAGCAGTTCTTC. It codes for CASSGRRTSWTLYNEQFF. This rearrangement joins TRBV9 to TRBJ2-1, with 8 bases fitting TRBD2. This CDR3 comprises 18 residues. Per germline, CDR1 SGDLS and CDR2 YYNGEE. The junction had 14 bases not matched to a gene; V was cut back by 3 bases and J by 3 bases.

The chain uses TRBV5-1 and TRBJ2-5; possibly TRBD2 for D (6 bases). Trimming removed 4 bases from V and 7 bases from J, with 20 bases in between. Germline-derived CDR1 and CDR2 are SGHRS and YFSETQ. The CDR3 extends over 15 amino acids. In nucleotides, the CDR3 is TGCGCCAGCAGCCTCTCCGAGGACTGGAGGGCGACCCAGTACTTC. Translated: CASSLSEDWRATQYF.

This sequence joins TRBV3-1 (or the pseudogene TRBV3-2) and TRBJ1-6, with 8 bases identical to TRBD1. Per germline, CDR1 LGHDT and CDR2 YNNKEL (reference sequence). The CDR3 runs 20 residues. Trimming cost V 4 bases and J 0 bases; bases outside gene matches: 14. The CDR3 is CASSRPSGDRTSSYNSPLHF. As DNA, the CDR3 is TGTGCCAGCAGCCGCCCCTCTGGGGACAGGACGAGCTCCTATAATTCACCCCTCCACTTT.

This chain joins TRBV30 and TRBJ2-3; possible D gene TRBD2, 5 bases. The germline V gene encodes CDR1 GTSNPN and CDR2 SVGIG (reference sequence). V lost 1 base, J lost 5 bases, and 16 bases lay in between. The CDR3 runs 15 residues. CDR3 amino acids: CAWSAGRGIQDTQYF. The CDR3 coding sequence is TGTGCCTGGAGTGCTGGTCGGGGAATTCAAGATACGCAGTATTTT.